This T cell receptor (beta chain) was captured in a study of blood T cell repertoires in COVID-19. Overall study: Both acute and convalescent COVID-19 samples were obtained from the United States, Italy and Spain. The cDNA or gDNA used as material had been derived from T cells, B-cell-depleted T cells, or PBMCs.

This clone came up once. This CDR3 is built from 20 residues. After removal of 4 bases from V and 6 bases from J, the junction contained 19 bases not matched to a gene. The germline CDR1 and CDR2 sequences are SGHNT and YYREEE (reference sequence). Authors' processing steps: Amplification of reference gene primers provided the estimated nucleated cell counts. Measured with immunoSEQ multiplex PCR; TCRdb has only the in-frame clones, and not every one. Clonal size and the V and J genes are those of that table, whereas D and trimming came from the DNA. The table includes about 200,000 clones, approximately 84% detected once.

The sample taken for sequencing was peripheral blood. The receptor's source is a human donor with acute or convalescent COVID-19. The donor label of this sample is uncertain. The chain employs TRBV5-4 and TRBJ2-7; 16 positions match TRBD2. CDR3 coding DNA: TGTGCCAGCAGCCCGGGACTAGCGGGAGGGCCGGTAAAGTCTACTAGCGAGCAGTACTTC. This encodes CASSPGLAGGPVKSTSEQYF.